One and the same sample provided the 26 T cell receptor beta chains below, sequenced in a study of T cell clonality in common variable immunodeficiency. TCRdb's table, derived via immunoSEQ multiplex PCR, lists solely in-frame clones and lacks some. In total the sample includes around 50,000 clones, none of them seen once. Sequenced material: peripheral blood mononuclear cells. These receptors originate from a person aged 18 to 70 in good health.

This clone occurred many times. The part of the CDR3 DNA that was read is TGCAGTGCTAGAGACGGTATGAAGGGACTTAGGGGCACTGAA. It specifies CSARDGMKGLRGTE. The full CDR3 protein reads CSARDGMKGLRGTEAFF. The V and J genes are TRBV20-1 and TRBJ1-1; D is perhaps TRBD1 (5 bases). The DNA ends 3 residues before the CDR3 does, and the rest of the CDR3 is filled in from the germline J gene. The germline gives CDR1 DFQATT, CDR2 SNEGSKA (reference sequence). The length of the CDR3 is 17 residues. V lost 0 bases and J lost 4, with 21 bases in between.

This clone was detected many times. Sequencing ends 3 residues short of the CDR3 end; the germline J gene provides the rest. The rearrangement joins TRBV14 to TRBJ2-7; tentative D call: TRBD2 (6 bases). The V gene's germline CDR1 is SGHDN and CDR2 FVKESK. V was trimmed by 3 bases and J by 1 base, leaving 13 bases between them. The CDR3 is made up of 15 amino acids. CDR3: CASSQEGLGSYEQYF. The covered CDR3 bases are TGTGCCAGCAGCCAGGAGGGGCTGGGTTCCTACGAG.

This clone was detected many times. Relative to the germline gene, one junction end is altered; a read error may explain this. With the read ending 3 residues before the CDR3 end, the germline J gene is used to fill in that end. The chain employs TRBV12-3 or TRBV12-4 and TRBJ2-3; 13 bases fit TRBD2. CDR3 length: 16 residues. The CDR3 here is CASSSRTSGSTDTQYF. The part of the CDR3 DNA that was read is TGTGCCAGCAGTTCGCGGACTAGCGGGAGCACAGACACG.

This clone appeared many times. Read data end 3 residues before the CDR3 end; the end is taken from the germline J gene. V is TRBV28 and J is TRBJ2-5; a possible D gene is TRBD1 (5 bases). Germline V gene sequence: CDR1 MDHEN, CDR2 SYDVKM. V was cut by 5 bases and J by 5 bases, with 12 bases left in between. This CDR3 is built from 13 residues. The CDR3 spells CASSLGVRETQYF. CDR3 DNA, as far as it was read: TGTGCCAGCAGTCTAGGGGTTCGGGAGACC.

This clone appeared many times. The read gets to within 3 residues of the CDR3 end, and the germline J gene fills in the rest. This chain links TRBV19 with TRBJ2-2; D is possibly TRBD1 (7 bases). V lost 4 bases to trimming and J lost 4 bases, with 16 bases between them. Per the germline V gene, CDR1 is LNHDA and CDR2 is SQIVND (reference sequence). This CDR3 contains 16 residues. CDR3 DNA, as far as it was read: TGTGCCAGTAGTAAAGGAGGGGGCTTTGGCACCGGGGAG. Translation: CASSKGGGFGTGE. The whole CDR3 protein is CASSKGGGFGTGELFF.

This clone was seen repeatedly, ten times or more. The CDR3 end lies 3 residues beyond the end of the read and is filled in from the germline J gene. This sequence joins TRBV20-1 and TRBJ2-5, with 9 bases matching TRBD2. Germline V gene lookup returns CDR1 DFQATT and CDR2 SNEGSKA (reference sequence). The J segment lost 5 bases and the V segment lost 5 bases, leaving 9 bases of the junction unmatched. The CDR3 runs to 14 residues. CDR3 DNA (partial): TGCAGTGCTCACCGGGGGACTAGCTGGGAGACC. Its protein product is CSAHRGTSWET. The full-length CDR3 reads as CSAHRGTSWETQYF.

This clone was seen at least ten times. The CDR3 goes on 3 residues after the read ends, and that part is filled in from the germline J gene. This chain connects TRBV5-1 to TRBJ1-1, with D possibly being TRBD1 (5 bases). This CDR3 region has 13 residues. V lost 2 bases to trimming and J lost 1 base, with 6 bases between them. Germline CDR1 reads SGHRS; CDR2 reads YFSETQ. Incomplete CDR3 DNA: TGCGCCAGCAGCTTTACAGGGAACACTGAA. Its translation is CASSFTGNTE. The whole CDR3 sequence reads CASSFTGNTEAFF.

This clone was seen many times. Read sequence stops 3 residues before the CDR3 end, and the germline J gene provides the missing end. The chain has TRBV7-3 and TRBJ1-1, with D maybe TRBD1 (5 bases). The CDR3 runs 13 residues. From germline, CDR1 is SGHTA and CDR2 FQGTGA. V gave up 0 bases and J gave up 5 bases, with 7 bases separating them. CDR3 in amino acids: CASSLTEGTEAFF. The CDR3 DNA, read in part, is TGTGCCAGCAGCTTAACGGAGGGGACTGAA.

This clone was observed many times. The CDR3 is cut off 3 residues early in the read; its end comes from the germline J gene. The V call is TRBV20-1, the J call TRBJ2-3; 8 bases are a match to TRBD1. CDR3 size: 16 residues. Germline loops: CDR1 DFQATT, CDR2 SNEGSKA (reference sequence). J was trimmed by 3 bases and V by 3 bases; bases with no gene match: 11. The CDR3 spells CSARGTGQVETDTQYF. Partial CDR3 DNA: TGCAGTGCTAGGGGTACGGGACAGGTTGAGACAGATACG.

In regard to this clone: A much larger clonotype is one base distant, so this may be a read error. The sequence runs out 3 residues before the end of the CDR3; the remainder is reconstructed from the germline J gene. The gene calls are TRBV7-2 and TRBJ2-7; TRBD1 is a possible D gene (6 bases). V shed 5 bases and J shed 3 bases, with 14 bases lying between them. The CDR3 extends over 14 amino acids. Germline-derived CDR1 and CDR2 are SGHTA and FQGNSA. The DNA read from the CDR3 is TGTGCCAGCAGCGCCACGAGGGGGAACTACGAG. Encoded protein: CASSATRGNYE. The whole CDR3 is CASSATRGNYEQYF.

This clone was found many times. The DNA ends 3 residues before the CDR3 does, and the rest of the CDR3 is filled in from the germline J gene. The chain carries TRBV20-1 and TRBJ2-4; tentatively, D is TRBD2 (6 bases). Germline V gives CDR1 DFQATT, CDR2 SNEGSKA (reference sequence). CDR3 length equals 13 residues. V lost 4 bases to trimming and J lost 8 bases, with 15 bases between them. The part of the CDR3 DNA that was read is TGCAGTGCTACGCAATCCGGGGAGGACATT. Translating gives CSATQSGEDI. The CDR3, in full, reads CSATQSGEDIQYF.

This clone showed up just a few times. The read stops 3 residues short of the end of the CDR3; the missing end is completed from the germline J gene. This chain uses TRBV20-1 with TRBJ2-1; 11 nucleotides agree with TRBD2. V shed 0 bases, J shed 4 bases, and the junction held 11 bases outside the gene matches. Germline V gene sequence: CDR1 DFQATT, CDR2 SNEGSKA (reference sequence). The CDR3 is 18 amino acids. The CDR3 sequence: CSAREAGVTSGNYNEQFF. CDR3 DNA, as far as it was read: TGCAGTGCTAGAGAGGCGGGAGTGACTAGCGGGAATTACAATGAG.

In its sample, this clone was seen many times. CDR3 bases read: TGCGCCAGCAGTGAAGCTTCGGTAGCGGGGGGGAAACAAGAGACC. Protein product: CASSEASVAGGKQET. The complete CDR3 protein is CASSEASVAGGKQETQYF. V and J are TRBV10-2 and TRBJ2-5, with 11 bases aligning to TRBD2. Read coverage stops 3 residues before the CDR3 terminus; the germline J gene supplies the remainder. Germline CDR1 is WSHSY and CDR2 is SAAADI. V shed 3 bases, J shed 2 bases, and the junction held 11 bases outside the gene matches. CDR3 length: 18 residues.

In its sample, this clone was seen many times. The CDR3 is cut off 3 residues early in the read; its end comes from the germline J gene. The chain couples TRBV11-2 to TRBJ1-2; 7 bases are a match to TRBD1. Germline CDR1 and CDR2: SGHAT and FQNNGV. This CDR3 comprises 13 residues. V lost 5 bases and J lost 2; bases outside the gene matches: 2. The CDR3 DNA, read in part, is TGTGCCAGCAGCCGGGACAGAAACTATGGC. Residues: CASSRDRNYG. The CDR3 as a whole reads CASSRDRNYGYTF.

This clone was found many times. The read ends 3 residues shy of where the CDR3 ends; the end is completed using the germline J gene. This chain uses TRBV28 with TRBJ2-3; 12 bases fit TRBD2. This CDR3 is built from 14 residues. CDR1 and CDR2 (germline): MDHEN, SYDVKM. The DNA read from the CDR3 is TGTGCCAGCAGTTCGCCGACTAGCGGGGGCACG. Its translation: CASSSPTSGGT. The full CDR3 protein is CASSSPTSGGTQYF.

This clone was observed at least ten times. The missing CDR3 end, 3 residues past where the read stops, is filled in from the germline J gene. V gene TRBV6-1 combines with J gene TRBJ1-1; D gene ambiguous. Trimming took off 4 bases at V and 6 bases at J, with 12 bases between the two ends. CDR1 and CDR2 from the germline V gene are MNHNS and SASEGT. The CDR3 loop spans 13 amino acids. Incomplete CDR3 DNA: TGTGCCAGCAGTGCCATCGGTATCGCTGAA. Amino acids: CASSAIGIAE. The entire CDR3 is CASSAIGIAEAFF.

This clone was counted ten times or more. The read gets to within 3 residues of the CDR3 end, and the germline J gene fills in the rest. The rearrangement links TRBV5-1 to TRBJ2-3, with D uncertain. Germline V gene data show CDR1 as SGHRS and CDR2 as YFSETQ. V dropped 1 base and J dropped 0 bases, with 9 bases sitting between them. CDR3 length equals 15 residues. Incomplete CDR3 DNA: TGCGCCAGCAGCTTGATCATAACTAGCACAGATACG. As protein: CASSLIITSTDT. The whole CDR3 reads CASSLIITSTDTQYF.

This clone was seen repeatedly, ten times or more. The read ends 3 residues shy of where the CDR3 ends; the end is completed using the germline J gene. The J gene is TRBJ1-1, the V gene TRBV5-1; D not certain. The CDR3 loop spans 13 amino acids. Trimming removed 4 bases from V and 6 bases from J, with 13 bases in between. Per the germline V gene, CDR1 is SGHRS and CDR2 is YFSETQ. The sequenced CDR3 bases are TGCGCCAGCAGCCCGGGAGCGGCCGCTGAA. Its translation is CASSPGAAAE. The CDR3, in full, reads CASSPGAAAEAFF.

This clone was found many times. The read falls 3 residues short of the CDR3 end, and the missing part is taken from the germline J gene. The gene calls are TRBV5-1 and TRBJ1-1; perhaps TRBD1 as D (6 bases). V was trimmed by 4 bases and J by 2 bases, leaving 15 bases between them. This CDR3 has 15 amino acids. Germline V gene sequence: CDR1 SGHRS, CDR2 YFSETQ. Here the CDR3 reads CASSPTRTVNTEAFF. CDR3 bases read: TGCGCCAGCAGCCCCACTAGGACAGTCAACACTGAA.

About this clone itself: The missing CDR3 end, 3 residues past where the read stops, is filled in from the germline J gene. The V and J genes are TRBV2 and TRBJ2-7; D might be TRBD2 (5 bases). The CDR3 has 14 amino acids. V dropped 3 bases and J dropped 0 bases, with 9 bases sitting between them. Germline V gives CDR1 SNHLY, CDR2 FYNNEI. CDR3 region: CASSEDSGSYEQYF. The sequenced part of the CDR3 DNA is TGTGCCAGCAGTGAGGACTCCGGCTCCTACGAG.

This clone was counted ten times or more. Incomplete CDR3 DNA: TGCAGTGCTAGGTCCATCCTAGCGGGGGGTGGGGAGACC. Translation: CSARSILAGGGET. The whole CDR3 sequence reads CSARSILAGGGETQYF. This chain links TRBV20-1 with TRBJ2-5, with 11 bases that match TRBD2. The DNA ends 3 residues before the CDR3 does, and the rest of the CDR3 is filled in from the germline J gene. V lost 3 bases to trimming and J lost 5 bases; unmatched junction nucleotides: 11. The germline V gene has CDR1 DFQATT and CDR2 SNEGSKA (reference sequence). The CDR3 runs 16 residues.

This clone has more than one count but fewer than ten. The read comes to an end 3 residues before the CDR3 does, leaving the germline J gene to fill in the end. This chain connects TRBV19 to TRBJ2-1, with 16 bases lining up with TRBD2. The length of the CDR3 is 20 residues. Germline assignment: CDR1 LNHDA and CDR2 SQIVND (reference sequence). After removal of 5 bases from V and 6 bases from J, the junction contained 16 bases not matched to a gene. The CDR3: CASSVRGLAGGPVSRNEQFF. The sequenced part of the CDR3 DNA is TGTGCCAGTAGTGTTAGGGGACTAGCGGGAGGGCCAGTCAGTCGCAATGAG. Full variable domain (rest looked up from reference TRBV19 and TRBJ2-1): DGGITQSPKYLFRKEGQNVTLSCEQNLNHDAMYWYRQDPGQGLRLIYYSQIVNDFQKGDIAEGYSVSREKKESFPLTVTSAQKNPTAFYLCASSVRGLAGGPVSRNEQFFGPGTRLTVL.

This clone was seen ten or more times. The read halts 3 residues ahead of the CDR3 end, with the missing end drawn from the germline J gene. The chain employs TRBV18 and TRBJ2-1, with D possibly TRBD2 on 5 matching bases. Trimming stripped 1 base from V and 7 bases from J, with 20 bases between. Germline V gives CDR1 KGHSH, CDR2 LQKENI. The CDR3 is 17 amino acids. CDR3 DNA, as far as it was read: TGTGCCAGCTCACCACAACGGTCCAGCGGAGGCGGGAATGAG. As protein: CASSPQRSSGGGNE. The entire CDR3 is CASSPQRSSGGGNEQFF.

About this clone: The sequenced fragment ends 3 residues before the CDR3 boundary, so the rest is inferred from the germline J gene. The gene calls are TRBV2 and TRBJ2-7; D perhaps matches TRBD1 (6 bases). Trimming cost V 6 bases and J 2 bases, with 11 bases left between them. The germline V gene has CDR1 SNHLY and CDR2 FYNNEI. The CDR3 spans 13 residues. CDR3 DNA, as far as it was read: TGTGCCAGCAGATCAGGGGAGCCCTACGAG. Translating gives CASRSGEPYE. The CDR3, in full, reads CASRSGEPYEQYF.

This clone was recorded at least ten times. Partial CDR3 DNA: TGTGCCAGCAGCTTAGCTATGCCAGGGGCTGGAAACACC. It specifies CASSLAMPGAGNT. The whole CDR3 region reads CASSLAMPGAGNTIYF. The V and J genes are TRBV7-4 and TRBJ1-3; possibly TRBD1 for D (6 bases). The missing CDR3 end, 3 residues past where the read stops, is filled in from the germline J gene. V was shortened by 0 bases and J by 2 bases, with 11 bases between the two germline ends. CDR3 length: 16 residues. CDR1 and CDR2 from the germline V gene are SGHVT and SQSDAQ.

This clone was recorded many times. Read coverage stops 3 residues before the CDR3 terminus; the germline J gene supplies the remainder. The chain employs TRBV2 and TRBJ1-1; weak D call: TRBD1 (5 bases). Per the germline V gene, CDR1 is SNHLY and CDR2 is FYNNEI. This CDR3 comprises 14 residues. Trimming left V 8 bases short and J 4 bases short, with 17 bases between. The chain's CDR3 is CASGVQGATTEAFF. The CDR3 bases that were read are TGTGCCAGCGGTGTGCAAGGGGCCACCACTGAA.